The T cell receptor beta chain under discussion was sequenced for a study of blood T cell repertoires in COVID-19. There are 18 residues in the CDR3. The V and J ends lost 3 bases and 3 bases, in that order; junction bases with no gene match: 13. CDR1 is KGHSH, CDR2 LQKENI, per germline. In the source study's methods: Nucleated cell number was recorded as an estimate derived from reference gene primer amplification. Data came from immunoSEQ multiplex PCR; TCRdb stores just in-frame clones and leaves some out. V, J and clone size are taken as reported in that table, and D and trimming were inferred from the DNA itself. The sample records 250,000 to 350,000 clones, approximately 90% being singletons.

What was sequenced was peripheral blood. The chain has TRBV18 and TRBJ2-1, with 8 bases that match TRBD1. This TCR derives from a man aged 18 to 29 with active or convalescent COVID-19. CDR3: CASSPRTGSLSGYNEQFF. CDR3 sequence (DNA): TGTGCCAGCTCACCTCGGACAGGGTCCCTCTCGGGCTACAATGAGCAGTTCTTC.